A selection of T cell receptor beta chains follows, all from one sample in a study of cytomegalovirus exposure and HLA in healthy donors. Measured with immunoSEQ multiplex PCR; TCRdb has only the in-frame clones, and not every one. The table records 150,000 to 200,000 clones, about 71% of them present only once. Material: PBMCs. The receptors originated from a woman in her thirties or forties in good health and CMV-seropositive. Both conserved end residues are part of each CDR3. D genes are given only for firm matches. Expanded clones get a size class; other rows say once, few or many, or leave the size out.

j_call,v_call,d_call,clone_size,cdr3_nt,cdr3_aa
TRBJ1-2,TRBV6-4,-,-,TGTGCCAGCAGTGACCAGGGTTTTCGGGGCTACACCTTC,CASSDQGFRGYTF
TRBJ1-1,TRBV2,-,-,TGTGCCAGCAGGGCAACAGGGACTGAAGCTTTCTTT,CASRATGTEAFF
TRBJ1-5,TRBV6-1,TRBD1,-,TGTGCCAGCGAACAGGGGGCTCGCAATCAGCCCCAGAATTTT,CASEQGARNQPQNF
TRBJ2-7,TRBV5-4,-,-,TGTGCCAGCAGCTCAGGTACAATACCTAACGAGCAGTACTTC,CASSSGTIPNEQYF
TRBJ1-5,TRBV10-3,TRBD1,-,TGTGCCTCTTGGACAGGGGATAATCAGCCCCAGCATTTT,CASWTGDNQPQHF
TRBJ2-1,TRBV7-9,-,-,TGTGCCAGCAGCTGGAAGGGGGGGGGAGGCGGAAATGAGCAGTTCTTC,CASSWKGGGGGNEQFF
TRBJ2-7,TRBV25-1,TRBD2,-,TGTGCCAGCAGTGACGTACGACTAGCGGGAGCAGTCGAGCAGTACTTC,CASSDVRLAGAVEQYF
TRBJ2-1,TRBV6-4,-,-,TGTGCCAGCAGCCGTTGGGGGACAAATGAGCAGTTCTTC,CASSRWGTNEQFF
TRBJ2-5,TRBV11-2,TRBD1,-,TGTGCCAGCAGCTCCTCCAGGGGGCCAGAGACCCAGTACTTC,CASSSSRGPETQYF
TRBJ1-2,TRBV9,TRBD1,-,TGTGCCAGCAGTGGGACAGGGCAGGGCTACCCCTTC,CASSGTGQGYPF
TRBJ1-6,TRBV29-1,-,-,TGCAGCGTCAGGAGGGACGGTACGTCACCCCTCCACTTT,CSVRRDGTSPLHF
TRBJ2-5,TRBV19,-,few,TGTGCTTCAGGGGTCGTCGGACAAGAGACCCAGTACTTC,CASGVVGQETQYF
TRBJ1-4,TRBV5-1,TRBD1,-,TGCGCCAGCAGCTTGGAGGCCGGGACAGGGGGCGAAAAACTGTTTTTT,CASSLEAGTGGEKLFF
TRBJ2-3,TRBV6-1,-,-,TGTGCCAGCAGTGACTACCCCACAGATACGCAGTATTTT,CASSDYPTDTQYF
TRBJ2-7,TRBV11-2,TRBD2,-,TGTGCCAGCAGCTTTCGACCCCTAGCGGGACGATCCTACGAGCAGTACTTC,CASSFRPLAGRSYEQYF
TRBJ1-1,TRBV29-1,TRBD1,-,TGCAGCGTTGAAGATCTGGACAGGGGGATGAACACTGAAGCTTTCTTT,CSVEDLDRGMNTEAFF
TRBJ1-2,TRBV5-1,TRBD1,-,TGCGCCAGCAGCAGGGGGACAGCAGCTAACTATGGCTACCCCTTC,CASSRGTAANYGYPF
TRBJ1-4,TRBV5-1,TRBD1,-,TGCGCCAGCAGCATAGGGGGCTATCGTGAAAAACTGTTTTTT,CASSIGGYREKLFF
TRBJ1-2,TRBV7-2,TRBD1,-,TGTGCCAGCTACCGGACAGGGACGGCTGGCTACACCTTC,CASYRTGTAGYTF
TRBJ1-5,TRBV28,-,few,TGTGCCAGCAGTTTATGGGGAGGGGGGTCAGGGGTTCATCAGCCCCAGCATTTT,CASSLWGGGSGVHQPQHF